The source of this T cell receptor beta chain is a study of T cell responses to AZD1222 COVID-19 vaccine. Method: immunoSEQ multiplex PCR; TCRdb's copy keeps in-frame clones and lacks some. This sample carries 70,000 to 95,000 clones, 75% to 85% of them seen once, and the ten largest clones take 20% to 25%. Study outcomes and limitations: Just a handful of AZD1222 recipients were seropositive at baseline.

Regarding this clone: Its antigen is not identified.

With 0 bases removed from V and 0 bases from J, the gap between germline ends came to 10 bases. The germline V gene encodes CDR1 SGHKS and CDR2 YYEKEE (reference sequence). The CDR3 covers 15 residues. The material sequenced was peripheral blood, taken on day 0 of AZD1222 vaccination. This receptor was obtained from an adult in good health. V gene TRBV5-5 combines with J gene TRBJ2-7, with a weak D call TRBD2 (5 bases). CDR3 bases: TGTGCCAGCAGCTTGGGGCCGGGGTTCTCCTACGAGCAGTACTTC. Its translation: CASSLGPGFSYEQYF.